The 28 T cell receptor beta chains given below trace back to one sample, sequenced in a study of T cell clonality in common variable immunodeficiency. Findings of the study overall: Reportedly, TCR beta sequences from common variable immunodeficiency showed fewer deletions and N-nucleotide insertions.

The antigens for these receptors are not known. This table comes from immunoSEQ multiplex PCR, and its TCRdb copy is limited to in-frame clones, with some not included. The data list approximately 11,000 clones, none observed once; about 6.1% falls to the top ten. Sequenced: peripheral blood mononuclear cells. The receptors stem from a human donor with common variable immunodeficiency.

Remarks on this clone: The read stops 3 residues short of the end of the CDR3; the missing end is completed from the germline J gene. The gene calls are TRBV2 and TRBJ2-1, with D possibly being TRBD1 (6 bases). Per germline, CDR1 SNHLY and CDR2 FYNNEI. The V and J ends lost 8 bases and 4 bases respectively, with 12 bases between them. The CDR3 is 13 amino acids. The sequenced part of the CDR3 DNA is TGTGCCAGCGTCGGACAGCCATACAATGAG. As protein: CASVGQPYNE. The complete CDR3 reads CASVGQPYNEQFF.

A remark on this clone: The CDR3 goes on 3 residues after the read ends, and that part is filled in from the germline J gene. The chain recombines TRBV7-2 with TRBJ2-7; TRBD2 is a possible D gene (5 bases). The CDR3 is 15 amino acids. With 3 bases removed from V and 1 base from J, the gap between germline ends came to 13 bases. Germline V lookup: CDR1 SGHTA, CDR2 FQGNSA. The CDR3 bases that were read are TGTGCCAGCAGCTTGCGGGTCAGCGGATCCTACGAG. Its protein product is CASSLRVSGSYE. In full, the CDR3 is CASSLRVSGSYEQYF. Drawing the rest from reference TRBV7-2 and TRBJ2-7, the complete variable domain is GAGVSQSPSNKVTEKGKDVELRCDPISGHTALYWYRQSLGQGLEFLIYFQGNSAPDKSGLPSDRFSAERTGGSVSTLTIQRTQQEDSAVYLCASSLRVSGSYEQYFGPGTRLTVT.

This clone was detected only a few times. The sequenced fragment ends 3 residues before the CDR3 boundary, so the rest is inferred from the germline J gene. The chain has TRBV2 and TRBJ2-7; possibly TRBD2 for D (5 bases). Germline V lookup: CDR1 SNHLY, CDR2 FYNNEI. This CDR3 has 13 residues. The V end was cut by 4 bases, the J end by 6 bases, with 13 bases between. The sequenced CDR3 bases are TGTGCCAGCAGTGGAGAGGGCCTCTCCGAG. Its translation: CASSGEGLSE. The CDR3 as a whole reads CASSGEGLSEQYF.

Sample share makes this clone medium-sized. Partial CDR3 DNA: TGTGCCAGCAGCTTTAGCGGGGGCTCCTACAATGAG. Translating it yields CASSFSGGSYNE. The entire CDR3 reads CASSFSGGSYNEQFF. V and J are TRBV5-4 and TRBJ2-1; TRBD2 matches 9 bases. The DNA ends 3 residues before the CDR3 does, and the rest of the CDR3 is filled in from the germline J gene. The germline V gene encodes CDR1 SGHNT and CDR2 YYREEE (reference sequence). Germline trimming cut 2 bases from V and 0 bases from J; bases unmatched to any gene: 0. This CDR3 is built from 15 residues.

The CDR3 protein is CASRRGDRGREQYF. The sequenced CDR3 bases are TGTGCCAGCAGGCGCGGGGACAGGGGGCGCGAG. The genes are TRBV6-2 or TRBV6-3 and TRBJ2-7, with 12 bases aligning to TRBD1. Read data end 3 residues before the CDR3 end; the end is taken from the germline J gene. There are 14 residues in the CDR3. Unmatched junction bases numbered 6, after V lost 6 bases and J lost 6 bases. Germline lookup yields CDR1 MNHEY and CDR2 SVGEGT.

On this clone: The CDR3 end falls 3 residues outside the read, so it is completed with the germline J gene. V and J are TRBV30 and TRBJ1-5, with 10 positions matching TRBD1. The V gene's germline CDR1 is GTSNPN and CDR2 SVGIG (reference sequence). V dropped 2 bases and J dropped 9; count of bases not matched to a gene: 7. This CDR3 is 14 amino acids long. The DNA read from the CDR3 is TGTGCCTGGAGTACTGGGACAGGGGAGCTGCCC. It is translated as CAWSTGTGELP. The full CDR3 sequence reads CAWSTGTGELPQHF.

This clone was observed a handful of times. Read data end 3 residues before the CDR3 end; the end is taken from the germline J gene. V usage is TRBV7-2 and J usage is TRBJ2-3; D uncertain. The length of the CDR3 is 11 residues. Trimming took 4 bases from V and 6 from J, leaving 5 bases between them. Germline loops: CDR1 SGHTA, CDR2 FQGNSA. This CDR3 is CASSSVDTQYF. Incomplete CDR3 DNA: TGTGCCAGCAGCTCAGTGGATACG.

The sample holds a few counts of this clone. The read is 3 residues too short to cover the CDR3 end, so that end is filled in from the germline J gene. This chain joins TRBV5-1 and TRBJ2-7, with TRBD2 identical over 13 bases. Germline V gene data show CDR1 as SGHRS and CDR2 as YFSETQ. After removal of 3 bases from V and 4 bases from J, the junction contained 10 bases not matched to a gene. The CDR3 is 17 amino acids. CDR3 amino acids: CASSSQGLAGIGYEQYF. The sequenced CDR3 bases are TGCGCCAGCAGCTCACAGGGACTAGCGGGAATTGGGTACGAG.

This clone was counted only a few times. Sequencing ends 3 residues short of the CDR3 end; the germline J gene provides the rest. The chain is built from TRBV6-2 or TRBV6-3 and TRBJ2-7, with 11 bases aligning to TRBD2. Germline V lookup: CDR1 MNHEY, CDR2 SVGEGT. The CDR3 has 16 amino acids. V shed 2 bases and J 3 bases; nucleotides not matched to a gene: 6. The covered CDR3 bases are TGTGCCAGCAGTTACGGCTCCCTAGCGGGGGGCTACGAG. As protein: CASSYGSLAGGYE. The full CDR3 sequence reads CASSYGSLAGGYEQYF.

This clone was found a few times. The read gets to within 3 residues of the CDR3 end, and the germline J gene fills in the rest. The chain has TRBV7-2 and TRBJ2-1, with 12 positions matching TRBD2. Germline assignment: CDR1 SGHTA and CDR2 FQGNSA. This CDR3 has 15 residues. V gave up 1 base and J gave up 7 bases; unmatched junction bases: 2. The CDR3 loop reads CASSLGLAGGNEQFF. Partial CDR3 DNA: TGTGCCAGCAGCTTAGGGCTAGCGGGAGGGAATGAG. The full variable domain, rest sourced from reference TRBV7-2 and TRBJ2-1, is GAGVSQSPSNKVTEKGKDVELRCDPISGHTALYWYRQSLGQGLEFLIYFQGNSAPDKSGLPSDRFSAERTGGSVSTLTIQRTQQEDSAVYLCASSLGLAGGNEQFFGPGTRLTVL.

Regarding this clone: The read terminates 3 residues ahead of where the CDR3 ends, so the germline J gene completes it. The chain uses TRBV20-1 and TRBJ2-1; weak D call: TRBD2 (5 bases). CDR1 is DFQATT and CDR2 is SNEGSKA in the germline V gene (reference sequence). Trimming removed 2 bases from V and 0 bases from J, with 17 bases in between. The CDR3 totals 17 residues. The CDR3 sequence: CSARWGWRASSYNEQFF. Incomplete CDR3 DNA: TGCAGTGCTAGATGGGGATGGCGGGCCAGCTCCTACAATGAG.

Points on this clone: The read ends 3 residues before the CDR3 terminus; that terminus is restored from the germline J gene. The V and J genes are TRBV30 and TRBJ2-2; D remains ambiguous. V shed 0 bases and J shed 0 bases, with 5 bases lying between them. Germline V gene lookup returns CDR1 GTSNPN and CDR2 SVGIG (reference sequence). The CDR3 covers 14 residues. CDR3 bases read: TGTGCCTGGAGTGTACACGCGAACACCGGGGAG. It is translated as CAWSVHANTGE. The full CDR3 protein is CAWSVHANTGELFF.

The table lists this clone with a few counts. The read stops 3 residues short of the end of the CDR3; the missing end is completed from the germline J gene. The chain combines TRBV6-1 with TRBJ2-1, with 10 bases matching TRBD2. V trimming: 1 base; J trimming: 9 bases; junction bases outside the gene matches: 6. There are 15 residues in the CDR3. The germline CDR1 and CDR2 sequences are MNHNS and SASEGT. This chain's CDR3 is CASSEVSGGESEQFF. CDR3 DNA (partial): TGTGCCAGCAGTGAAGTGAGCGGGGGGGAGAGTGAG.

To note about this clone: Read sequence stops 3 residues before the CDR3 end, and the germline J gene provides the missing end. The genes are TRBV30 and TRBJ1-3, with 9 bases lining up with TRBD1. Unmatched junction bases numbered 5, after V lost 0 bases and J lost 2 bases. Germline values: CDR1 GTSNPN, CDR2 SVGIG (reference sequence). The CDR3 contains 16 residues. CDR3 DNA, as far as it was read: TGTGCCTGGAGTGTTTATTGGGACAGGGCTGGAAACACC. Protein sequence: CAWSVYWDRAGNT. The complete CDR3 reads CAWSVYWDRAGNTIYF.

This clone was detected a few times. The CDR3 goes on 3 residues after the read ends, and that part is filled in from the germline J gene. This chain connects TRBV18 to TRBJ2-4; tentative D call: TRBD2 (5 bases). CDR1 and CDR2 (germline): KGHSH, LQKENI. The V gene lost 0 bases and the J gene lost 8 bases, with 17 bases spanning the gap. This CDR3 contains 16 residues. The DNA read from the CDR3 is TGTGCCAGCTCACCACCGCTAGACGGGGTATTAGACATT. It yields the protein CASSPPLDGVLDI. The whole CDR3 sequence reads CASSPPLDGVLDIQYF.

This clone was counted a few times. Incomplete CDR3 DNA: TGTGCCAGTAGTATCCCCCAAACAGGGAAGAGGGAG. Translating it yields CASSIPQTGKRE. The complete CDR3 reads CASSIPQTGKRELFF. The chain uses TRBV19 and TRBJ2-2; possible D gene TRBD1, 6 bases. The read halts 3 residues ahead of the CDR3 end, with the missing end drawn from the germline J gene. Germline assignment: CDR1 LNHDA and CDR2 SQIVND (reference sequence). The CDR3 has 15 residues. The V and J ends lost 3 bases and 9 bases respectively, with 17 bases between them. Supplemented by reference TRBV19 and TRBJ2-2, the full variable domain reads DGGITQSPKYLFRKEGQNVTLSCEQNLNHDAMYWYRQDPGQGLRLIYYSQIVNDFQKGDIAEGYSVSREKKESFPLTVTSAQKNPTAFYLCASSIPQTGKRELFFGEGSRLTVL.

Concerning this clone itself: The CDR3 goes on 3 residues after the read ends, and that part is filled in from the germline J gene. The rearrangement uses TRBV7-3 and TRBJ2-5, with TRBD1 identical over 8 bases. The CDR3 is made up of 15 amino acids. Germline-derived CDR1 and CDR2 are SGHTA and FQGTGA. J was trimmed by 5 bases and V by 6 bases; bases with no gene match: 11. Here the CDR3 reads CASRAQTGEWETQYF. The covered CDR3 bases are TGTGCCAGCAGGGCACAGACAGGGGAGTGGGAGACC.

This clone qualifies as medium-sized. The sequenced fragment ends 3 residues before the CDR3 boundary, so the rest is inferred from the germline J gene. The gene calls are TRBV20-1 and TRBJ1-1; 9 bases align to TRBD1. The CDR3 extends over 13 amino acids. V lost 1 base, J lost 3 bases, and 0 bases stayed unmatched. Germline CDR1 reads DFQATT; CDR2 reads SNEGSKA (reference sequence). The CDR3: CSARGDRDTEAFF. The DNA read from the CDR3 is TGCAGTGCTAGAGGGGACAGGGACACTGAA.

There are a few counts of this clone. The CDR3 end is not reached by the read, which stops 3 residues before it; the germline J gene fills it in. This chain uses TRBV6-1 with TRBJ1-5, with TRBD1 as a possible D gene (5 bases). Per the germline V gene, CDR1 is MNHNS and CDR2 is SASEGT. The CDR3 covers 13 residues. V lost 3 bases and J lost 5, with 8 bases in between. CDR3 DNA, as far as it was read: TGTGCCAGCAGTGATAGACAGTATCAGCCC. This sequence encodes CASSDRQYQP. The complete CDR3 protein is CASSDRQYQPQHF.

This clone was recorded a few times. Sequencing ends 3 residues short of the CDR3 end; the germline J gene provides the rest. V usage is TRBV7-6 and J usage is TRBJ2-7; weak D call: TRBD1 (5 bases). The CDR3 is 14 amino acids. With 5 bases removed from V and 5 bases from J, the gap between germline ends came to 16 bases. In germline, CDR1 is SGHVS, CDR2 FNYEAQ. CDR3 DNA (partial): TGTGCCAGCAGCCCGACGGCCAGGGCCCACGAG. This gives the protein CASSPTARAHE. The whole CDR3 is CASSPTARAHEQYF.

Notes on this clone: Read data end 3 residues before the CDR3 end; the end is taken from the germline J gene. The chain joins TRBV7-9 to TRBJ2-1, with D perhaps TRBD1 (5 bases). V dropped 6 bases and J dropped 9 bases, with 9 bases sitting between them. The germline V gene has CDR1 SEHNR and CDR2 FQNEAQ (reference sequence). This CDR3 is built from 11 residues. CDR3 amino acids: CASRSRGEQFF. The CDR3 bases that were read are TGTGCCAGCAGGTCTAGGGGTGAG.

A remark on this clone: An end of the junction does not agree with germline; a read error may underlie this. Read sequence stops 3 residues before the CDR3 end, and the germline J gene provides the missing end. The J gene is TRBJ2-5, the V gene TRBV7-7; TRBD1 matches 7 bases. The CDR3 runs 15 residues. The germline V gene encodes CDR1 SSHAT and CDR2 FNYEAQ (reference sequence). CDR3 DNA, as far as it was read: TGTGCTAGCAGCGCGACAGGGTTGGGGCAGGGGACC. Protein: CASSATGLGQGT. The complete CDR3 protein is CASSATGLGQGTQYF.

About this clone itself: Read data end 3 residues before the CDR3 end; the end is taken from the germline J gene. The chain uses TRBV19 and TRBJ2-1; TRBD2 might be the D (6 bases). The germline V gene has CDR1 LNHDA and CDR2 SQIVND (reference sequence). V lost 4 bases and J 6 bases, leaving 16 bases between the germline ends. This CDR3 is 15 amino acids long. The CDR3 DNA, read in part, is TGTGCCAGTAGTACTGGGACTTCCCGGGGCAATGAG. It yields the protein CASSTGTSRGNE. The CDR3 reads in full as CASSTGTSRGNEQFF.

Notes on this clone: The read falls 3 residues short of the CDR3 end, and the missing part is taken from the germline J gene. V is TRBV7-3 and J is TRBJ2-1; TRBD2 agrees at 7 bases. V trimming: 5 bases; J trimming: 3 bases; junction bases outside the gene matches: 7. The CDR3 consists of 15 residues. Germline CDR1 reads SGHTA; CDR2 reads FQGTGA. The part of the CDR3 DNA that was read is TGTGCCAGCAGCCCCGGGGGGAGAGGCTACAATGAG. The encoded protein is CASSPGGRGYNE. The full-length CDR3 reads as CASSPGGRGYNEQFF.

To note about this clone: The read halts 3 residues ahead of the CDR3 end, with the missing end drawn from the germline J gene. This chain uses TRBV7-2 with TRBJ1-6; D is perhaps TRBD1 (5 bases). V lost 6 bases to trimming and J lost 7 bases, with 16 bases between them. This CDR3 region has 15 residues. Germline V lookup: CDR1 SGHTA, CDR2 FQGNSA. The part of the CDR3 DNA that was read is TGTGCCAGCAGACAGGAACGTCGGCAGAATTCACCC. Residues: CASRQERRQNSP. From start to end, the CDR3 is CASRQERRQNSPLHF.

By share, this clone counts as medium-sized. The CDR3 extends 3 residues past the end of the read, so its final part is completed from the germline J gene. The chain links TRBV20-1 to TRBJ1-1, with 7 bases aligning to TRBD1. Trimming cost V 1 base and J 3 bases; bases outside gene matches: 5. This CDR3 spans 14 amino acids. Germline-derived CDR1 and CDR2 are DFQATT and SNEGSKA (reference sequence). The CDR3 region is CSARGQGGDTEAFF. CDR3 bases read: TGCAGTGCTAGAGGACAGGGCGGAGACACTGAA.

This clone was observed a handful of times. The CDR3 end falls 3 residues outside the read, so it is completed with the germline J gene. The rearrangement links TRBV18 to TRBJ2-4; possibly TRBD1 for D (6 bases). The germline V and J ends were trimmed by 3 bases and 1 base, with 13 bases remaining between them. From germline, CDR1 is KGHSH and CDR2 LQKENI. The CDR3 has 16 amino acids. CDR3 protein: CASSPVIQGAKNIQYF. CDR3 bases read: TGTGCCAGCTCACCCGTCATCCAGGGGGCCAAAAACATT.

This clone was counted a few times. Sequencing ends 3 residues short of the CDR3 end; the germline J gene provides the rest. The chain carries TRBV18 and TRBJ2-7, with 9 bases lining up with TRBD1. After removal of 0 bases from V and 2 bases from J, the junction contained 5 bases not matched to a gene. The length of the CDR3 is 16 residues. The germline gives CDR1 KGHSH, CDR2 LQKENI. CDR3 amino acids: CASSPPETGGAYEQYF. The part of the CDR3 DNA that was read is TGTGCCAGCTCACCACCCGAGACAGGGGGGGCCTACGAG.